This section outlines one TCR beta chain sequence together with its context. Then a second PCR, running about 6 to 11 cycles, was carried out with a sample-barcoded 5' primer and a J-beta primer mix. MiXCR was run by TCRdb on the 5' RACE reads, yielding one entry per CDR3 protein. The table lists 800,000 to 1,300,000 distinct CDR3 sequences, almost 25% of them singletons. This specimen belongs to a study of blood T cells in healthy people across ages. V lost 5 bases to trimming and J lost 8 bases; unmatched junction nucleotides: 11. Germline V lookup: CDR1 SGHRS, CDR2 YFSETQ. This CDR3 is 16 amino acids long. The same specimen was also included in a second study, on T cells of mothers and their children. That source adds: For each mother, over 9.5 million TCR beta CDR3 reads were obtained, and for each child, 2.5 million to 3 million. Overlap in related mother-child pairs always slightly exceeded unrelated pairs, never significantly. Evidence of persistent microchimeric T cell clones was absent.

This chain connects TRBV5-1 to TRBJ2-1; the match to TRBD1 covers 12 bases. Material for sequencing was blood. The origin of this receptor is a girl aged 2-15 years in good health. CDR3 sequence: CASRLTGTGGGYEQFF. CDR3 in DNA: TGCGCCAGCAGACTAACCGGGACAGGGGGCGGCTATGAGCAGTTCTTC. The whole variable domain, filled in from reference TRBV5-1 and TRBJ2-1, reads KAGVTQTPRYLIKTRGQQVTLSCSPISGHRSVSWYQQTPGQGLQFLFEYFSETQRNKGNFPGRFSGRQFSNSRSEMNVSTLELGDSALYLCASRLTGTGGGYEQFFGPGTRLTVL.